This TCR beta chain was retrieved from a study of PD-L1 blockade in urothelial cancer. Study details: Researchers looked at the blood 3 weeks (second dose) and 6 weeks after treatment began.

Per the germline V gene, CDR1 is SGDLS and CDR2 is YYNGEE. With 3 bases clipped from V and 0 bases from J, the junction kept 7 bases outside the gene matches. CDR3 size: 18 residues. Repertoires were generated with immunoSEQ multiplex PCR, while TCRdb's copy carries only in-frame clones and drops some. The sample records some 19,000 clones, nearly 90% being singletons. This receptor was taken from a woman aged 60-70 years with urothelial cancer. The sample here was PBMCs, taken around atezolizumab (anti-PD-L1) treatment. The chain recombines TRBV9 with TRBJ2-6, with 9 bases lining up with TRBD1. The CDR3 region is CASSETGGAASGANVLTF. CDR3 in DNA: TGTGCCAGCAGCGAAACAGGGGGCGCAGCCTCTGGGGCCAACGTCCTGACTTTC. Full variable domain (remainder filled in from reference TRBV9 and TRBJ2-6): DSGVTQTPKHLITATGQRVTLRCSPRSGDLSVYWYQQSLDQGLQFLIQYYNGEERAKGNILERFSAQQFPDLHSELNLSSLELGDSALYFCASSETGGAASGANVLTFGAGSRLTVL.